These 28 T cell receptor beta chains came from one sample sequenced in a study of T and B cells in COVID-19 patients. Blood genomic DNA input for TRB amplification was roughly 250-550 ng. Multiplex PCR with BIOMED2 TRB-A/B primer pools amplified TRB rearrangements. TCRdb recomputed calls from the multiplex PCR reads with MiXCR, one row per CDR3 protein. The profile shows over a thousand distinct CDR3 sequences, 21% of them singletons. Sequenced sample: blood. The receptors were gathered from a human donor with active COVID-19.

This clonotype is deemed medium-sized. V and J are TRBV7-9 and TRBJ1-6; TRBD1 agrees at 7 bases. V gave up 4 bases and J gave up 7 bases; unmatched junction bases: 13. This CDR3 contains 17 residues. Germline lookup yields CDR1 SEHNR and CDR2 FQNEAQ (reference sequence). The CDR3, as DNA: TGTGCCAGCAGCTCCCACGACAGGGAAGGGGGGAATTCACCCCTCCACTTT. It codes for CASSSHDREGGNSPLHF.

Within the sample, this clonotype is medium-sized (0.01 to 0.1%). V usage is TRBV14 and J usage is TRBJ2-3; 13 nucleotides agree with TRBD2. The V gene end was trimmed by 3 bases and the J gene end by 0 bases; junction bases not matched to a gene: 12. This CDR3 has 20 amino acids. Germline CDR1 SGHDN, CDR2 FVKESK. The CDR3 region is CASSHPGLAGSTSSTDTQYF. The CDR3 DNA follows: TGTGCCAGCAGCCATCCGGGACTAGCGGGATCCACATCTAGCACAGATACGCAGTATTTT.

CDR3 region: CSATQLRDRGGAFF. CDR3 nucleotide sequence: TGCAGTGCTACTCAACTCCGGGACAGGGGAGGAGCTTTCTTT. The chain recombines TRBV20-1 with TRBJ1-1; 10 bases fit TRBD1. The CDR3 runs to 14 residues. Germline V gives CDR1 DFQATT, CDR2 SNEGSKA (reference sequence). With 4 bases clipped from V and 10 bases from J, the junction kept 12 bases outside the gene matches.

This clonotype qualifies as medium-sized. The V and J genes are TRBV18 and TRBJ1-3; D may be TRBD1 (5 bases). The CDR3 is made up of 16 amino acids. V was cut by 2 bases and J by 0 bases, with 11 bases left in between. Germline values: CDR1 KGHSH, CDR2 LQKENI. Here the CDR3 reads CASSPEGDPSGNTIYF. In DNA, the CDR3 is TGTGCCAGCTCACCAGAAGGGGACCCCTCTGGAAACACCATATATTTT.

By share of the sample, this clonotype is medium-sized (0.01 to 0.1%). V usage is TRBV10-3 and J usage is TRBJ2-3; TRBD2 agrees at 7 bases. The CDR3 covers 14 residues. Unmatched junction bases numbered 5, after V lost 5 bases and J lost 3 bases. Germline CDR1 is ENHRY and CDR2 is SYGVKD. The CDR3 is CAISSQGGTDTQYF. The DNA of the CDR3 is TGTGCCATCAGTTCTCAGGGAGGGACAGATACGCAGTATTTT.

This clonotype is deemed large. V is TRBV6-5 and J is TRBJ2-2; the D is unclear. Trimming removed 0 bases from V and 2 bases from J, with 7 bases in between. Germline V gene data show CDR1 as MNHEY and CDR2 as SVGAGI. CDR3 length equals 15 residues. As DNA, the CDR3 is TGTGCCAGCAGTTACTCGAACACTAACACCGGGGAGCTGTTTTTT. Protein: CASSYSNTNTGELFF.

This clonotype was detected a few times. The V and J genes are TRBV7-9 and TRBJ2-4; D call uncertain. Deletions cut 4 bases from V and 6 bases from J, with 10 bases between. Germline-derived CDR1 and CDR2 are SEHNR and FQNEAQ (reference sequence). This CDR3 has 13 amino acids. The CDR3 coding sequence is TGTGCCAGCAGCTCTAGAGTCCCAAACATTCAGTACTTC. This codes for CASSSRVPNIQYF.

This clonotype qualifies as large (0.1 to 1%). The chain is built from TRBV6-2 or TRBV6-3 and TRBJ2-3; 9 nucleotides line up with TRBD2. The germline CDR1 and CDR2 sequences are MNHEY and SVGEGT. J gave up 4 bases and V 7 bases, and 12 bases lay outside the gene matches. This CDR3 is built from 16 residues. The CDR3: CASTHWGAGGPDTQYF. The CDR3 DNA reads as TGTGCCAGCACCCACTGGGGTGCGGGAGGGCCAGATACGCAGTATTTT.

Only one count was recorded for this clonotype. The CDR3 region has the DNA TGTGCCATCCCGGACAGGAAGGGCGGCTACACCTTC. This gives the protein CAIPDRKGGYTF. J is TRBJ1-2 and V is TRBV19, with 7 positions matching TRBD1. The CDR3 loop spans 12 amino acids. With V trimmed by 10 bases and J by 8 bases, 10 bases remained unmatched. Per germline, CDR1 LNHDA and CDR2 SQIVND (reference sequence).

This clonotype is categorized as medium-sized. This chain connects TRBV18 to TRBJ2-1; D is tentatively TRBD1 or TRBD2 (5 bases each). The CDR3 extends over 15 amino acids. CDR1 and CDR2 from the germline V gene are KGHSH and LQKENI. V was cut by 1 base and J by 7 bases, with 14 bases left in between. CDR3 loop: CASSPLGTVRNEQFF. As DNA, the CDR3 is TGTGCCAGCTCACCACTCGGGACGGTTCGTAATGAGCAGTTCTTC.

The chain employs TRBV20-1 and TRBJ1-2, with TRBD1 matching over 7 bases. CDR3 length: 13 residues. The germline V gene has CDR1 DFQATT and CDR2 SNEGSKA (reference sequence). V lost 3 bases, J lost 8 bases, and 9 bases stayed unmatched. For the CDR3, the DNA is TGCAGTGCTAGTCCCCCGACAGGGCAGGGCTACACCTTC. Encoded protein: CSASPPTGQGYTF.

Remarks on this clonotype: A read error may be the cause here, since a much bigger clone is one base away. The chain has TRBV20-1 and TRBJ2-1; 11 bases are shared with TRBD2. The CDR3 sequence is 15 residues long. Germline-derived CDR1 and CDR2 are DFQATT and SNEGSKA (reference sequence). In nucleotides, the CDR3 is TGCAGAGCTCGTCCCGGGACTAGCGGATACAATGAGCAGTTCTTC. Translated, it gives CRARPGTSGYNEQFF.

The CDR3 region is CASGLGVSRTQYF. The CDR3 DNA follows: TGTGCTAGTGGTTTGGGGGTTTCCAGGACCCAGTACTTC. The chain employs TRBV12-5 and TRBJ2-5; D is ambiguous. V lost 1 base and J lost 7, with 10 bases in between. The CDR3 totals 13 residues. CDR1 and CDR2 from the germline V gene are LGHNT and FRNRAP.

The chain recombines TRBV7-6 with TRBJ2-7; 8 bases line up with TRBD2. The CDR3 consists of 15 residues. The germline V gene has CDR1 SGHVS and CDR2 FNYEAQ. V gave up 5 bases and J gave up 5 bases; unmatched junction bases: 11. CDR3 loop: CASSPMGLAGDEQYF. CDR3 bases: TGTGCCAGCAGCCCCATGGGTCTAGCGGGCGACGAGCAGTACTTC.

The chain carries TRBV2 and TRBJ1-4, with D tentatively TRBD1 (5 bases). The CDR3 extends over 15 amino acids. In germline, CDR1 is SNHLY, CDR2 FYNNEI. Deletions cut 6 bases from V and 8 bases from J, with 19 bases between. This CDR3 reads CASRDTEGLREKLFF. For the CDR3, the DNA is TGTGCCAGCAGGGACACAGAGGGCCTTAGAGAAAAACTGTTTTTT.

By its share, this clonotype is large. The chain carries TRBV30 and TRBJ2-1; TRBD2 matches 10 bases. Trimming took 5 bases from V and 10 from J; bases not matched to a gene: 8. The CDR3 is 13 residues long. Looked up from germline, CDR1 is GTSNPN and CDR2 is SVGIG (reference sequence). The CDR3 coding sequence is TGTGCCTGGGAAGGGATAGCGGGAGGAGAGCAGTTCTTC. It yields the protein CAWEGIAGGEQFF.

This clonotype is labeled as medium-sized. The chain has TRBV5-6 and TRBJ1-2; 7 positions match TRBD1. CDR1 is SGHDT, CDR2 YYEEEE, per germline. The CDR3 extends over 15 amino acids. V lost 0 bases, J lost 1 base, and 3 bases stayed unmatched. In nucleotides, the CDR3 is TGTGCCAGCAGCTTGGAGACAGGGTTTAACTATGGCTACACCTTC. Protein product: CASSLETGFNYGYTF.

This chain uses TRBV20-1 with TRBJ1-1; TRBD1 agrees at 9 bases. There are 16 residues in the CDR3. The germline gives CDR1 DFQATT, CDR2 SNEGSKA (reference sequence). Trimming removed 1 base from V and 10 bases from J; junction bases left unmatched: 16. In DNA, the CDR3 is TGCAGTGCTAGAGGGCAACAGGGGGCCGGGCGGGGTGTAGCTTTCTTT. It yields the protein CSARGQQGAGRGVAFF.

J is TRBJ2-1 and V is TRBV30; TRBD2 matches at 11 bases. Germline trimming cut 1 base from V and 8 bases from J; bases unmatched to any gene: 4. Looked up from germline, CDR1 is GTSNPN and CDR2 is SVGIG (reference sequence). The CDR3 extends over 14 amino acids. CDR3 coding DNA: TGTGCCTGGAGTGGACTAGCGGGAAGGGATGAGCAGTTCTTC. Protein product: CAWSGLAGRDEQFF.

This clonotype has just a few counts. V usage is TRBV6-2 or TRBV6-3 and J usage is TRBJ1-2, with D perhaps matching TRBD1 (5 bases). V was clipped by 5 bases and J by 4 bases, with 14 bases between them. CDR3 length: 14 residues. Germline V gene data show CDR1 as MNHEY and CDR2 as SVGEGT. Written as DNA, the CDR3 is TGTGCCAGCAGTCGGGACGCCGGATTCTATGGCTACACCTTC. It specifies CASSRDAGFYGYTF.

In its sample, this clonotype was seen a few times. The rearrangement joins TRBV7-2 to TRBJ1-1; D uncertain. The CDR3 spans 14 residues. Germline V CDR1 and CDR2: SGHTA, FQGNSA. Trimming removed 0 bases from V and 5 bases from J, with 10 bases in between. The CDR3 protein is CASSLASFGTEAFF. CDR3 coding DNA: TGTGCCAGCAGCTTAGCGTCATTCGGGACTGAAGCTTTCTTT.

The chain uses TRBV4-3 and TRBJ1-4; TRBD1 might be the D (6 bases). Trimming removed 0 bases at V and 1 base at J, with 9 bases between. This CDR3 comprises 16 residues. The germline CDR1 and CDR2 sequences are LGHNA and YSLEER. CDR3 coding DNA: TGCGCCAGCAGCCAAGATATCAGGGGAACTAATGAAAAACTGTTTTTT. Its protein product is CASSQDIRGTNEKLFF.

By share, this clonotype ranks as large. The chain couples TRBV6-5 to TRBJ2-1, with 7 bases aligning to TRBD1. J lost 5 bases, V lost 2 bases, and 9 bases had no gene match. The CDR3 consists of 16 residues. Germline V gene lookup returns CDR1 MNHEY and CDR2 SVGAGI. The CDR3 region is CASSYAGTAGDNEQFF. DNA for the CDR3: TGTGCCAGCAGTTACGCCGGGACAGCAGGGGACAATGAGCAGTTCTTC.

A few counts support this clonotype. This chain joins TRBV10-2 and TRBJ1-4; TRBD1 aligns across 9 bases. Germline V gene sequence: CDR1 WSHSY, CDR2 SAAADI. This CDR3 contains 11 residues. The ends lost 6 bases at V and 14 bases at J; junction bases unmatched: 4. CDR3 sequence reads: CASRQGAELFF. The DNA of the CDR3 is TGCGCCAGCAGACAGGGGGCTGAGCTGTTTTTT.

In its sample, this clonotype is medium-sized. The chain uses TRBV7-6 and TRBJ1-1; no clear D gene. The germline V gene has CDR1 SGHVS and CDR2 FNYEAQ. The CDR3 is made up of 13 amino acids. V lost 0 bases and J lost 1, with 3 bases in between. CDR3 sequence reads: CASSLAENTEAFF. In nucleotides, the CDR3 is TGTGCCAGCAGCTTAGCAGAGAACACTGAAGCTTTCTTT.

About this clonotype itself: A much more abundant neighbour one base away suggests this may be a read error. The chain is built from TRBV13 and TRBJ1-1; D remains ambiguous. CDR3 length: 14 amino acids. The germline CDR1 and CDR2 sequences are PRHDT and FYEKMQ (reference sequence). The CDR3 nucleotides are TGTGCCGGCAGCTTAGTTGGGGAGAACACTGAAGCTTTCTTT. It translates to CAGSLVGENTEAFF.

This chain connects TRBV4-3 to TRBJ2-1; 9 nucleotides line up with TRBD2. Germline V gene data show CDR1 as LGHNA and CDR2 as YSLEER. V lost 0 bases, J lost 0 bases, and 15 bases stayed unmatched. The CDR3 consists of 21 residues. This CDR3 reads CASSQETLAGWFGSSYNEQFF. In DNA, the CDR3 is TGCGCCAGCAGCCAAGAGACCCTAGCGGGATGGTTCGGTAGCTCCTACAATGAGCAGTTCTTC.

The genes are TRBV19 and TRBJ2-1; TRBD2 agrees at 8 bases. Germline loops: CDR1 LNHDA, CDR2 SQIVND (reference sequence). The CDR3 loop spans 14 amino acids. J lost 8 bases, V lost 6 bases, and 9 bases had no gene match. CDR3 nucleotide sequence: TGTGCCAGTAGCGGACTAGCAAGAAGGGATGAGCAGTTCTTC. Its translation: CASSGLARRDEQFF.